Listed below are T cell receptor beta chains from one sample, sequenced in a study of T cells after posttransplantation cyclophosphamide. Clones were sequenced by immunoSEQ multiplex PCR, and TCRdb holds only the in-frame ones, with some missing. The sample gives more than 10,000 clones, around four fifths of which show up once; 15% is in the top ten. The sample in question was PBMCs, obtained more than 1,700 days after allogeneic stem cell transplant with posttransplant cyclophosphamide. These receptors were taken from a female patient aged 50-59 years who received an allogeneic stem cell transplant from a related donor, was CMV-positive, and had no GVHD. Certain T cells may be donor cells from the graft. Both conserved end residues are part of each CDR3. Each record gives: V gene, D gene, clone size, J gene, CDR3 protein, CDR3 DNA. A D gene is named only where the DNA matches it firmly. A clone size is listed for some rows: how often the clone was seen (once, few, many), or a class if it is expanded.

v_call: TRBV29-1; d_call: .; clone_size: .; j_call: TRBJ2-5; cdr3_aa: CSVATLVSETQYF; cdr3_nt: TGCAGCGTCGCCACACTAGTATCGGAGACCCAGTACTTC
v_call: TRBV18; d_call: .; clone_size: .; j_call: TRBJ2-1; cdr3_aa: CASSLTGSSSYNEQFF; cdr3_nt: TGTGCCAGCTCATTAACAGGGTCCAGCTCCTACAATGAGCAGTTCTTC
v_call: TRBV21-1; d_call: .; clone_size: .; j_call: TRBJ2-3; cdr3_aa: CASSLRAGGPLDTQYF; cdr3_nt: TGTGCCAGCAGTCTTAGAGCGGGAGGGCCGTTGGATACGCAGTATTTT
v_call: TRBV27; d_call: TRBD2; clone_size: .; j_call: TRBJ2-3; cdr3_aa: CASTPWEGFYTQYF; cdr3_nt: TGTGCCAGCACTCCCTGGGAGGGCTTTTATACGCAGTATTTT
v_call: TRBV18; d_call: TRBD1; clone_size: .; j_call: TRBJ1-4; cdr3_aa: CASSPPGTGNEKLFF; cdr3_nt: TGTGCCAGCTCACCACCGGGGACAGGGAATGAAAAACTGTTTTTT
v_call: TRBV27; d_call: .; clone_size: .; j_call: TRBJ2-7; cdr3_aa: CASSTTASYEQYF; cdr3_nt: TGTGCCAGCAGCACGACAGCCTCCTACGAGCAGTACTTC
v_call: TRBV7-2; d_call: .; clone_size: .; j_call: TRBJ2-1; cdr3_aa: CASSSSTSPSYNEQFF; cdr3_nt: TGTGCCAGCAGCTCCTCGACTAGTCCATCCTACAATGAGCAGTTCTTC
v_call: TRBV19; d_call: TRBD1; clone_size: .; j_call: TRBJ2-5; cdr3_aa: CASSIEPAGGTQYF; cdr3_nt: TGTGCCAGTAGTATTGAACCCGCAGGGGGGACCCAGTACTTC
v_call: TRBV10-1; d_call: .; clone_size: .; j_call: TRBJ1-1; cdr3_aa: CASSDPQGGTEAFF; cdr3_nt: TGCGCCAGCAGTGACCCACAGGGTGGCACTGAAGCTTTCTTT
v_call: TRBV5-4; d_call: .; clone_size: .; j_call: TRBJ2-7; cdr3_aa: CASSFHSYEQYF; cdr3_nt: TGTGCCAGCAGCTTCCATTCCTACGAGCAGTACTTC
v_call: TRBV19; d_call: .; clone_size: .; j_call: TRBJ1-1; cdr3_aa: CASSGEGRPNTEAFF; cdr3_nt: TGTGCCAGTAGTGGGGAGGGGAGGCCTAACACTGAAGCTTTCTTT
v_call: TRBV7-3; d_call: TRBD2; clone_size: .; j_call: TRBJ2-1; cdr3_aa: CASSLTLTRDGLADPRNEQFF; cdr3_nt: TGTGCCAGCAGCTTAACCCTAACCCGGGACGGCCTAGCGGATCCCCGGAATGAGCAGTTCTTC
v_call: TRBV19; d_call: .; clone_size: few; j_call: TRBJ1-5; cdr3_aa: CASQQGTQPQHF; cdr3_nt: TGTGCCAGTCAACAGGGCACTCAGCCCCAGCATTTT
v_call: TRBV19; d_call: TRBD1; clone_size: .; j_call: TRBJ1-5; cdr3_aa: CASTGTANQPQHF; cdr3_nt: TGTGCCAGTACCGGGACAGCTAATCAGCCCCAGCATTTT
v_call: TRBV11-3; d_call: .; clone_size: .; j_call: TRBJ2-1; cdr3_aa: CASSPLGVTGINEQFF; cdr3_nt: TGTGCCAGCAGCCCCCTGGGGGTTACAGGGATCAATGAGCAGTTCTTC
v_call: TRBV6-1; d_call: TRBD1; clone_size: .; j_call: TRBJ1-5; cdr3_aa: CASSEVGTGNQPQHF; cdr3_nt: TGTGCCAGCAGTGAAGTGGGGACAGGGAATCAGCCCCAGCATTTT
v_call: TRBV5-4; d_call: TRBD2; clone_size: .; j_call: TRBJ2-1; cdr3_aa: CASSSYRGLAGGFGVNEQFF; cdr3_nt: TGTGCCAGCAGCAGCTATAGGGGACTAGCGGGAGGATTCGGGGTCAATGAGCAGTTCTTC
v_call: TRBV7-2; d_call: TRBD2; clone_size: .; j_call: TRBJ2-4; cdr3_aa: CASSFLTSGWTWGKNIQYF; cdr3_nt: TGTGCCAGCAGCTTCTTGACTAGCGGGTGGACTTGGGGCAAAAACATTCAGTACTTC
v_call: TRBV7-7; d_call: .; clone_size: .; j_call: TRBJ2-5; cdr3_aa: CASSEDIQETQYF; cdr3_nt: TGTGCCAGCAGCGAGGACATACAAGAGACCCAGTACTTC
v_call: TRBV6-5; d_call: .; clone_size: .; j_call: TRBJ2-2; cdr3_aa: CASGRGGTGELFF; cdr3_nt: TGTGCCAGCGGGCGAGGGGGCACCGGGGAGCTGTTTTTT
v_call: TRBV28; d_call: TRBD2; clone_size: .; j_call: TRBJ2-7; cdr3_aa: CASRPGLAGHPYEQYF; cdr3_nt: TGTGCCAGCAGACCGGGACTAGCGGGGCATCCCTACGAGCAGTACTTC